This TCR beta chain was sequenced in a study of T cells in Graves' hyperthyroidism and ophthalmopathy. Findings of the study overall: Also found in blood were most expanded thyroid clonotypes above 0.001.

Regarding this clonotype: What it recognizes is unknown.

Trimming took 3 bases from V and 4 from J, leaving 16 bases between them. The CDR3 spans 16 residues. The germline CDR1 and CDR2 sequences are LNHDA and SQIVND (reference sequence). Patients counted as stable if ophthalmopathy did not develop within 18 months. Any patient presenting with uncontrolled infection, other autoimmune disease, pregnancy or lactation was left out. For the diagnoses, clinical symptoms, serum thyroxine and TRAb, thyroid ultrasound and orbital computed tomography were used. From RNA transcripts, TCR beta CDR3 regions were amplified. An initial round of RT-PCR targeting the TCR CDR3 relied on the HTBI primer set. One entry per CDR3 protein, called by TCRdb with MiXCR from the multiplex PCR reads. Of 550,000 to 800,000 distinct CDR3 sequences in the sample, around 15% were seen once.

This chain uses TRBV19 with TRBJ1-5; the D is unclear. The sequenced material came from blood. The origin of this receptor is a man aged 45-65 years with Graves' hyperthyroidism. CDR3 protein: CASSMGIYRGNQPQHF. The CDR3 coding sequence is TGTGCCAGTAGTATGGGGATCTATCGGGGTAATCAGCCCCAGCATTTT. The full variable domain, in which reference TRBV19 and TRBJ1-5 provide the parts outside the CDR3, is DGGITQSPKYLFRKEGQNVTLSCEQNLNHDAMYWYRQDPGQGLRLIYYSQIVNDFQKGDIAEGYSVSREKKESFPLTVTSAQKNPTAFYLCASSMGIYRGNQPQHFGDGTRLSIL.